Listed below are T cell receptor beta chains from one sample, sequenced in a study of cytomegalovirus exposure and HLA in healthy donors. TCRdb's copy holds only in-frame clones and misses some; the assay was immunoSEQ multiplex PCR. This sample's table reports about 130,000 clones. Input material: PBMCs. The receptor set was obtained from a woman aged 60-70 years in good health and CMV-seronegative. Each CDR3 is given with its conserved first and last residue. The order of the fields is J gene, D gene, V gene, CDR3 protein, CDR3 DNA. A D gene is named only where the DNA matches it firmly.

TRBJ1-1 | - | TRBV29-1 | CSVQYRAANTEAFF | TGCAGCGTTCAATACAGGGCAGCGAACACTGAAGCTTTCTTT
TRBJ2-3 | - | TRBV5-1 | CASSANPGATDTQYF | TGCGCCAGCAGCGCCAACCCAGGGGCTACAGATACGCAGTATTTT
TRBJ1-4 | - | TRBV7-9 | CASSSVATNEKLFF | TGTGCCAGCAGCTCTGTTGCAACTAATGAAAAACTGTTTTTT
TRBJ2-7 | TRBD2 | TRBV4-1 | CASSQEVGEAGAYEQYF | TGCGCCAGCAGCCAAGAGGTGGGCGAGGCGGGAGCCTACGAGCAGTACTTC
TRBJ2-7 | - | TRBV9 | CASSERGNQGHEQYF | TGTGCCAGCAGCGAGAGGGGGAACCAGGGGCACGAGCAGTACTTC
TRBJ2-1 | - | TRBV7-4 | CASSYLKSGFF | TGTGCCAGCAGCTACCTGAAGAGTGGGTTCTTC
TRBJ2-7 | TRBD2 | TRBV28 | CASSPSSGGNSYEQYF | TGTGCCAGCAGCCCGTCCAGCGGGGGGAACTCCTACGAGCAGTACTTC
TRBJ1-1 | - | TRBV6-5 | CASSYSDRLRAFF | TGTGCCAGCAGTTACTCCGACAGGCTGCGAGCTTTCTTT
TRBJ2-2 | - | TRBV19 | CASSMPPAAYTGELFF | TGTGCCAGTAGTATGCCCCCCGCGGCATACACCGGGGAGCTGTTTTTT
TRBJ1-1 | TRBD1 | TRBV7-9 | CASSRTGGDTEAFF | TGTGCCAGCAGCCGGACAGGCGGGGACACTGAAGCTTTCTTT
TRBJ1-2 | - | TRBV28 | CASRGLTVLNYGYTF | TGTGCCAGCAGGGGACTTACCGTGCTTAACTATGGCTACACCTTC
TRBJ2-7 | - | TRBV18 | CASSPPSLREQYF | TGTGCCAGCTCACCACCGTCACTCCGGGAGCAGTACTTC
TRBJ1-1 | TRBD1 | TRBV18 | CASSPRQGANTEAFF | TGTGCCAGCTCACCCCGACAGGGGGCGAACACTGAAGCTTTCTTT
TRBJ2-5 | - | TRBV5-4 | CASMGGGAGTQYF | TGTGCCAGCATGGGAGGAGGCGCAGGGACCCAGTACTTC
TRBJ2-1 | - | TRBV5-1 | CASSLGGAGSNEQFF | TGCGCCAGCAGCTTGGGAGGAGCTGGAAGCAATGAGCAGTTCTTC
TRBJ1-1 | - | TRBV5-1 | CASRVVMNTEAFF | TGCGCCAGCAGGGTAGTAATGAACACTGAAGCTTTCTTT
TRBJ2-7 | TRBD2 | TRBV5-4 | CASSPGLAYEQYF | TGTGCCAGCAGCCCGGGACTAGCCTACGAGCAGTACTTC
TRBJ2-7 | - | TRBV11-2 | CASSCRLTAVKPGEQYF | TGTGCCAGCAGCTGCCGGCTGACGGCGGTAAAGCCTGGCGAGCAGTACTTC
TRBJ1-1 | TRBD1 | TRBV11-2 | CASSLGDSGKKAFF | TGTGCCAGCAGCTTGGGGGACAGTGGGAAAAAAGCTTTCTTT
TRBJ1-1 | - | TRBV6-6 | CASSYSGEVNTEAFF | TGTGCCAGCAGTTACTCAGGGGAGGTGAACACTGAAGCTTTCTTT
TRBJ2-7 | TRBD2 | TRBV27 | CASSLKWASGSVSYEQYF | TGTGCCAGCAGTTTAAAATGGGCTAGCGGGAGCGTTTCCTACGAGCAGTACTTC
TRBJ2-7 | TRBD1 | TRBV4-2 | CASSRRIDRGGYEQYF | TGTGCCAGCAGCCGCCGGATAGACAGGGGCGGCTACGAGCAGTACTTC
TRBJ2-1 | TRBD1 | TRBV6-5 | CASSQGQGINEQFF | TGTGCCAGCAGTCAGGGACAGGGGATTAATGAGCAGTTCTTC
TRBJ1-2 | TRBD1 | TRBV5-6 | CASSYFDRVDGYTF | TGTGCCAGCAGCTACTTTGACAGGGTCGACGGCTACACCTTC
TRBJ2-5 | TRBD2 | TRBV5-1 | CASSYRLAGGVETQYF | TGCGCCAGCAGCTACCGACTAGCGGGAGGGGTGGAGACCCAGTACTTC
TRBJ2-2 | - | TRBV19 | CASSPLTGELFF | TGTGCCAGTAGTCCACTCACCGGGGAGCTGTTTTTT
TRBJ2-1 | TRBD1 | TRBV7-9 | CASSLRQGGAYNEQFF | TGTGCCAGCAGCTTACGACAGGGGGGAGCCTACAATGAGCAGTTCTTC
TRBJ1-2 | - | TRBV4-1 | CASSQVAVAGYGYTF | TGCGCCAGCAGCCAAGTCGCGGTGGCGGGCTATGGCTACACCTTC
TRBJ1-1 | TRBD1 | TRBV7-9 | CASTRQGAAFF | TGTGCCAGCACGCGACAGGGCGCGGCTTTCTTT
TRBJ2-7 | - | TRBV6-6 | CATQGPTDEQCF | TGTGCCACTCAGGGGCCGACCGACGAGCAGTGCTTC
TRBJ2-2 | - | TRBV2 | CASTSAGELFF | TGTGCCAGCACTTCGGCCGGGGAGCTGTTTTTT
TRBJ1-1 | - | TRBV6-5 | CASSPNSRNTEAFF | TGTGCCAGCAGTCCGAACAGCAGGAACACTGAAGCTTTCTTT
TRBJ2-1 | - | TRBV5-4 | CASSLGREDRAYNEQFF | TGTGCCAGCAGCTTGGGTCGCGAGGACAGAGCCTACAATGAGCAGTTCTTC
TRBJ2-3 | - | TRBV15 | CATSRSPEQADTQYF | TGTGCCACCAGCAGATCACCCGAGCAGGCAGATACGCAGTATTTT
TRBJ2-1 | TRBD2 | TRBV12-5 | CASGLGSLAGVRHEQFF | TGTGCTAGTGGTTTGGGATCCTTAGCGGGAGTACGGCATGAGCAGTTCTTC
TRBJ2-3 | TRBD2 | TRBV5-4 | CASSLAPSGGADTQYF | TGTGCCAGCAGCTTGGCCCCTAGCGGGGGGGCAGATACGCAGTATTTT
TRBJ2-3 | TRBD2 | TRBV2 | CASSGTGRTSGDSTDTQYF | TGTGCCAGCAGTGGGACAGGGAGGACTAGCGGGGATAGCACAGATACGCAGTATTTT
TRBJ1-2 | - | TRBV6-1 | CASSDRVGYTF | TGTGCCAGCAGTGACCGGGTTGGCTACACCTTC
TRBJ2-7 | TRBD1 | TRBV28 | CASTSRDSTYEQYF | TGTGCCAGCACTTCCAGGGACAGCACCTACGAGCAGTACTTC
TRBJ1-1 | - | TRBV7-2 | CASSLGQGNTEAFF | TGTGCCAGCAGCTTGGGCCAGGGGAACACTGAAGCTTTCTTT
TRBJ2-1 | TRBD2 | TRBV7-3 | CASSLSSGSHEQFF | TGTGCCAGCAGCTTAAGTAGCGGGAGCCATGAGCAGTTCTTC
TRBJ1-5 | - | TRBV19 | CASSTREGWGDQPQHF | TGTGCCAGTAGCACGAGGGAGGGTTGGGGGGACCAGCCCCAGCATTTT
TRBJ1-2 | - | TRBV6-5 | CASSSGQGGGYGYTF | TGTGCCAGCAGTTCGGGGCAGGGTGGGGGGTATGGCTACACCTTC
TRBJ2-1 | TRBD2 | TRBV5-1 | CASSSLTSGGPRDEQFF | TGCGCCAGCAGCTCCCTGACTAGCGGGGGACCCCGGGATGAGCAGTTCTTC
TRBJ2-1 | - | TRBV10-3 | CAIASPTNEQFF | TGTGCCATCGCTAGTCCTACTAATGAGCAGTTCTTC
TRBJ2-7 | TRBD1 | TRBV9 | CASSVFGTGDEQYF | TGTGCCAGCAGCGTATTTGGGACAGGGGACGAGCAGTACTTC
TRBJ2-5 | TRBD2 | TRBV7-9 | CAGSRAGETETQYF | TGTGCCGGGTCTCGAGCGGGAGAAACAGAGACCCAGTACTTC
TRBJ2-5 | TRBD1 | TRBV28 | CASSAPGTGATTQYF | TGTGCCAGCAGTGCTCCCGGGACAGGGGCGACGACCCAGTACTTC
TRBJ1-5 | TRBD1 | TRBV7-9 | CASSRQGHQPQHF | TGTGCCAGCAGCCGACAGGGTCATCAGCCCCAGCATTTT
TRBJ1-5 | - | TRBV7-8 | CASRLGGKGQPQHF | TGTGCCAGCAGACTTGGGGGGAAAGGTCAGCCCCAGCATTTT
TRBJ2-1 | TRBD1 | TRBV11-3 | CASSLGATGGNEQFF | TGTGCCAGCAGCTTAGGAGCCACAGGGGGCAATGAGCAGTTCTTC
TRBJ2-2 | TRBD2 | TRBV2 | CASSEAPSGVTGELFF | TGTGCCAGCAGTGAAGCCCCTAGCGGGGTGACCGGGGAGCTGTTTTTT
TRBJ1-4 | - | TRBV10-3 | CAISVDRDGNEKLFF | TGTGCCATCAGTGTAGACAGAGATGGTAATGAAAAACTGTTTTTT
TRBJ2-1 | - | TRBV25-1 | CASSDTQGYNEQFF | TGTGCCAGTTCGGACACCCAAGGCTACAATGAGCAGTTCTTC
TRBJ2-1 | TRBD2 | TRBV18 | CASSLGTSGPTYNEQFF | TGTGCCAGCTCACTAGGGACTAGCGGTCCAACCTACAATGAGCAGTTCTTC